The 20 T cell receptor beta chains below come from one sample, sequenced in a study of shared clonotypes between healthy human individuals. CD45RO-negative CD8 cells positively selected for CCR7 made up the naive population, which excluded terminally differentiated effector memory CD45RA+ cells. Clones were read by immunoSEQ multiplex PCR, and TCRdb kept only the in-frame ones, dropping some. The data contain about 2 million clones, less than 95% of them singletons. What was sequenced was naive CD8+ T cells sorted from blood. The receptor set was obtained from a man aged 18 to 29 in good health.

The rearrangement joins TRBV10-3 to TRBJ2-7; 11 positions match TRBD1. Unmatched junction bases numbered 10, after V lost 6 bases and J lost 3 bases. The CDR3 extends over 16 amino acids. Looked up from germline, CDR1 is ENHRY and CDR2 is SYGVKD. CDR3 DNA sequence: TGTGCCATCAGCGACGGGACAGGGGGTTACGTCTACGAGCAGTACTTC. It specifies CAISDGTGGYVYEQYF.

To note about this clone: Other nucleotide sequences from this sample produce the same CDR3. The chain carries TRBV7-9 and TRBJ2-7; D is unclear. CDR3 length equals 13 residues. CDR1 is SEHNR and CDR2 is FQNEAQ in the germline V gene (reference sequence). V gave up 3 bases and J gave up 4 bases, with 10 bases separating them. The CDR3 DNA follows: TGTGCCAGCAGCTTCGGACCCACGTACGAGCAGTACTTC. This codes for CASSFGPTYEQYF.

This rearrangement joins TRBV15 to TRBJ2-5, with a possible D match to TRBD1 (5 bases). With 5 bases removed from V and 5 bases from J, the gap between germline ends came to 18 bases. This CDR3 is built from 15 residues. The germline V gene encodes CDR1 LNHNV and CDR2 YYDKDF (reference sequence). The CDR3 bases are TGTGCCACCAGCTTTGACAGATCAGTGGCCGAGACCCAGTACTTC. It specifies CATSFDRSVAETQYF.

This clone appeared once. The genes are TRBV6-5 and TRBJ2-1; no reliable D call. Germline V gene lookup returns CDR1 MNHEY and CDR2 SVGAGI. The CDR3 runs to 16 residues. Trimming took off 0 bases at V and 5 bases at J, with 14 bases between the two ends. The CDR3 sequence: CASSYSEHGEDNEQFF. The CDR3 DNA reads as TGTGCCAGCAGTTACTCAGAACACGGTGAAGACAATGAGCAGTTCTTC.

V is TRBV6-1 and J is TRBJ1-1; D gene unclear. Germline assignment: CDR1 MNHNS and CDR2 SASEGT. This CDR3 has 14 residues. The ends were cut back, 9 bases at V and 0 bases at J, with 14 bases in the middle. In DNA, the CDR3 is TGTGCCAGTCGTGAATGGCAGCTGAACACTGAAGCTTTCTTT. It encodes CASREWQLNTEAFF.

As for this clone: An end of the junction does not agree with germline; a read error may underlie this. This chain links TRBV10-3 with TRBJ1-3; D gene unclear. Per the germline V gene, CDR1 is ENHRY and CDR2 is SYGVKD. This CDR3 has 14 amino acids. CDR3 loop: CAISPGAVGDTIYF. The CDR3 DNA sequence: TGTGCCATCAGCCCCGGCGCCGTTGGAGACACCATATATTTT.

The chain recombines TRBV4-1 with TRBJ1-3, with D possibly TRBD1 on 5 matching bases. Germline loops: CDR1 MGHRA, CDR2 YSYEKL. V was cut by 2 bases and J by 0 bases, with 11 bases left in between. The CDR3 sequence is 16 residues long. The CDR3, as DNA: TGCGCCAGCAGCCAACAGGGTATGGCCTCTGGAAACACCATATATTTT. It codes for CASSQQGMASGNTIYF.

In regard to this clone: The same CDR3 arises from other DNA sequences in this sample as well. This chain connects TRBV5-4 to TRBJ2-7; D ambiguous. Looked up from germline, CDR1 is SGHNT and CDR2 is YYREEE (reference sequence). With 4 bases removed from V and 0 bases from J, the gap between germline ends came to 5 bases. The CDR3 spans 12 residues. CDR3 in DNA: TGTGCCAGCAGCGGTGACTCCTACGAGCAGTACTTC. This translates into CASSGDSYEQYF. Looking up the rest from reference TRBV5-4 and TRBJ2-7 gives the full variable domain: ETGVTQSPTHLIKTRGQQVTLRCSSQSGHNTVSWYQQALGQGPQFIFQYYREEENGRGNFPPRFSGLQFPNYSSELNVNALELDDSALYLCASSGDSYEQYFGPGTRLTVT.

The chain has TRBV7-9 and TRBJ2-3; the match to TRBD2 covers 13 bases. The CDR3 loop spans 18 amino acids. Unmatched junction bases numbered 14, after V lost 5 bases and J lost 6 bases. Per the germline V gene, CDR1 is SEHNR and CDR2 is FQNEAQ (reference sequence). In DNA, the CDR3 is TGTGCCAGCAGCGCCCGACTAGCGGGAGGAGAGAAAGTGGATACGCAGTATTTT. This encodes CASSARLAGGEKVDTQYF.

The rearrangement joins TRBV2 to TRBJ2-3, with D possibly being TRBD1 (5 bases). The CDR3 has 15 amino acids. The V and J ends lost 6 bases and 1 base respectively, with 14 bases between them. CDR1 and CDR2 from the germline V gene are SNHLY and FYNNEI. The CDR3 reads CASRTQGLGTDTQYF. In nucleotides, the CDR3 is TGTGCCAGCAGAACGCAGGGCCTCGGCACAGATACGCAGTATTTT. Complete variable domain (other parts from reference TRBV2 and TRBJ2-3): EPEVTQTPSHQVTQMGQEVILRCVPISNHLYFYWYRQILGQKVEFLVSFYNNEISEKSEIFDDQFSVERPDGSNFTLKIRSTKLEDSAMYFCASRTQGLGTDTQYFGPGTRLTVL.

CDR3 DNA: TGTGCCATTTGGGGATCCGGGACAGGGATCACTGAAGCTTTCTTT. As protein: CAIWGSGTGITEAFF. The genes are TRBV6-5 and TRBJ1-1; 9 bases fit TRBD1. This CDR3 comprises 15 residues. The germline CDR1 and CDR2 sequences are MNHEY and SVGAGI. The V gene end was trimmed by 10 bases and the J gene end by 4 bases; junction bases not matched to a gene: 13.

The V and J genes are TRBV28 and TRBJ2-3; 10 bases map to TRBD1. Germline V gives CDR1 MDHEN, CDR2 SYDVKM. V shed 8 bases, J shed 4 bases, and the junction held 3 bases outside the gene matches. This CDR3 is built from 13 residues. The CDR3 nucleotides read TGTGCCAGCGACAGGGGGCAACCAGATACGCAGTATTTT. Protein: CASDRGQPDTQYF.

V gene TRBV9 combines with J gene TRBJ1-1; D is unclear. CDR3 length: 12 amino acids. V lost 3 bases and J 3 bases, leaving 6 bases between the germline ends. The germline V gene has CDR1 SGDLS and CDR2 YYNGEE. Here the CDR3 reads CASSGWDTEAFF. As DNA, the CDR3 is TGTGCCAGCAGCGGATGGGACACTGAAGCTTTCTTT.

The V gene is TRBV27, the J gene TRBJ2-7, with 12 bases fitting TRBD2. The CDR3 is 16 amino acids. Germline CDR1 and CDR2: MNHEY and SMNVEV (reference sequence). Unmatched junction bases numbered 5, after V lost 5 bases and J lost 0 bases. DNA for the CDR3: TGTGCCAGCAGTCCTACTAGCGGGGGGTCCTCCTACGAGCAGTACTTC. Its translation: CASSPTSGGSSYEQYF.

The rearrangement joins TRBV6-1 to TRBJ2-2; D remains ambiguous. The germline V and J ends were trimmed by 2 bases and 2 bases, with 12 bases remaining between them. The CDR3 has 16 residues. CDR1 is MNHNS, CDR2 SASEGT, per germline. CDR3 coding DNA: TGTGCCAGCAGTGAAATCCTTGTAACAAACACCGGGGAGCTGTTTTTT. It codes for CASSEILVTNTGELFF.

The chain joins TRBV6-5 to TRBJ1-1; the match to TRBD1 covers 7 bases. CDR3 length: 12 amino acids. Germline V lookup: CDR1 MNHEY, CDR2 SVGAGI. Unmatched junction bases numbered 5, after V lost 7 bases and J lost 6 bases. This CDR3 is CASTDDRAEAFF. The CDR3 DNA reads as TGTGCCAGCACCGACGACAGGGCTGAAGCTTTCTTT.

This clone was counted a single time. The chain recombines TRBV11-2 with TRBJ2-1; 12 positions match TRBD2. With 7 bases clipped from V and 3 bases from J, the junction kept 4 bases outside the gene matches. CDR3 size: 15 residues. CDR1 and CDR2 from the germline V gene are SGHAT and FQNNGV. In DNA form, the CDR3 reads TGTGCCAGCAATTCGGGACTAGCGGGCTACAATGAGCAGTTCTTC. This codes for CASNSGLAGYNEQFF.

This chain uses TRBV7-8 with TRBJ2-1; the D is unclear. CDR3 length: 12 residues. Germline CDR1 SGHVS, CDR2 FQNEAQ. The germline V and J ends were trimmed by 1 base and 15 bases, with 13 bases remaining between them. CDR3 in amino acids: CASSLDSYSRFF. Here the CDR3 DNA reads TGTGCCAGCAGCTTAGATTCCTATTCGCGGTTCTTC.

The chain carries TRBV25-1 and TRBJ1-1, with TRBD1 matching over 10 bases. The germline gives CDR1 MGHDK, CDR2 SYGVNS. CDR3 size: 15 residues. V lost 5 bases, J lost 1 base, and 4 bases stayed unmatched. The CDR3 nucleotides are TGTGCCAGCAGTCCCCGACAGGGGGCGAACACTGAAGCTTTCTTT. Its protein is CASSPRQGANTEAFF. The whole variable domain, filled in from reference TRBV25-1 and TRBJ1-1, reads EADIYQTPRYLVIGTGKKITLECSQTMGHDKMYWYQQDPGMELHLIHYSYGVNSTEKGDLSSESTVSRIRTEHFPLTLESARPSHTSQYLCASSPRQGANTEAFFGQGTRLTVV.

The rearrangement joins TRBV30 to TRBJ1-2, with 10 bases aligning to TRBD1. V was pared by 3 bases and J by 6 bases, with 1 base of the junction left unmatched. From germline, CDR1 is GTSNPN and CDR2 SVGIG (reference sequence). The CDR3 runs to 12 residues. In nucleotides, the CDR3 is TGTGCCTGGAGGACAGGGGGCGATGGCTACACCTTC. As protein: CAWRTGGDGYTF.